This TCR beta chain emerged from a study of CD8 T cells in ankylosing spondylitis. As concerns this clonotype: What it recognizes is unknown.

Study results and limitations: Made up of under ten highly homologous variants, a TCR beta motif appeared characteristic of ankylosing spondylitis blood. Earlier literature documents some of the motif variants in reactive arthritis synovial fluid and blood. The authors reported significant enrichment of disease-linked clones in matched ankylosing spondylitis synovial fluid.

The length of the CDR3 is 16 residues. With 5 bases removed from V and 1 base from J, the gap between germline ends came to 15 bases. TCRdb re-called the 5' RACE reads with MiXCR, one entry per CDR3 protein. Of approximately 100,000 distinct CDR3 sequences listed, about 24% are singletons. Source material: synovial fluid, either unsorted or a sorted T cell fraction (not recorded which). The origin of this receptor is a male donor with ankylosing spondylitis. This rearrangement joins TRBV12-3 or TRBV12-4 to TRBJ1-3; weak D call: TRBD1 (6 bases). CDR3 region: CASSPTGLGSGNTIYF. Here the CDR3 DNA reads TGTGCCAGCAGTCCCACAGGGTTAGGTTCTGGAAACACCATATATTTT.